This T cell receptor beta chain originates from a study of chemoradiotherapy in HPV16-positive cancers. Study-wide points: Non-HPV-specific T cells did not expand in tumors during treatment, whereas candidate HPV-specific clones and E7-related motifs did. HPV-specific T cells were functionally defined from only two HPV16-positive patients. HPV-responsive T-cell expansion during chemoradiotherapy was linked to improved recurrence-free survival in HPV16-positive patients.

The repertoire was sequenced with immunoSEQ multiplex PCR; TCRdb's copy has only in-frame clones and lacks some. This repertoire shows 30,000 to 40,000 clones, under 80% found once; its top ten account for under 5.5%. The V segment lost 3 bases and the J segment 4 bases; nucleotides outside the gene matches: 4. Germline V lookup: CDR1 GTSNPN, CDR2 SVGIG (reference sequence). The CDR3 totals 14 residues. About this clone: No antigen is known for it.

The specimen was blood, collected from a patient who underwent chemoradiotherapy. This clonotype was sampled from a human donor with HPV-associated anogenital cancer. V is TRBV30 and J is TRBJ2-2, with TRBD1 identical over 8 bases. The CDR3 here is CAWRHGQGTGELFF. DNA of the CDR3: TGTGCCTGGAGGCACGGACAGGGCACCGGGGAGCTGTTTTTT.